This record covers a single T cell receptor (beta chain). The antigen is not known. This sample is part of a study of cytomegalovirus exposure and HLA in healthy donors. Study-level points and caveats: The study reported that TCR beta sequences accurately predicted HLA-A and HLA-B alleles in most subjects. It was reportedly the case that the classifier diagnosed cytomegalovirus status with high specificity and sensitivity. Association with HLA alleles at 0.05 false discovery rate was found for roughly 17,000 TCR beta sequences in a later analysis.

Vbeta (60) and Jbeta (13) primers were used in the PCR. Profiled with immunoSEQ multiplex PCR; TCRdb holds only in-frame clones, not every one. This sample has roughly 180,000 clones, with about 80% found just once. Trimming at V came to 9 bases and at J to 5 bases, leaving 6 bases not matched to a gene. Germline-derived CDR1 and CDR2 are MDHEN and SYDVKM. The CDR3 covers 12 residues. The donors, nominally healthy at sampling, likely had unrecorded immune exposures. This clonotype was obtained from a man in his thirties or forties in good health and CMV-seronegative. The material sequenced was PBMCs. The rearrangement uses TRBV28 and TRBJ2-7; TRBD1 aligns across 8 bases. CDR3 region: CASKGQGHEQYF. The CDR3 nucleotides read TGTGCCAGTAAAGGACAGGGCCACGAGCAGTACTTC.